Below are 2 T cell receptor beta chains sequenced from a single sample in a study of T cell repertoires in cytomegalovirus infection. TCRdb ran MiXCR on the reads and lists one entry per CDR3 protein. There are approximately 730,000 distinct CDR3 sequences in the sample; roughly a third occur only once, and 15% to 20% lies in the top ten. No antigen is known for these receptors. The material sequenced was cultured PBMCs, taken from culture after CMV antigen stimulation. The receptors shown here come from a human donor in good health (CMV status not recorded). Some clones in this sample may be carry-over from other donors' samples.

This clonotype was picked up a small number of times. The rearrangement links TRBV7-9 to TRBJ1-2; D gene unclear. CDR1 is SEHNR and CDR2 is FQNEAQ in the germline V gene (reference sequence). Trimming pared 1 base from V and 4 bases from J, leaving 13 bases between. There are 15 residues in the CDR3. In nucleotides, the CDR3 is TGTGCCAGCAGCTTAGGGCTAGTAAATCGCTATGGCTACACCTTC. The encoded protein is CASSLGLVNRYGYTF.

The chain links TRBV11-2 to TRBJ1-6, with 8 bases fitting TRBD1. Trimming at V came to 4 bases and at J to 12 bases, leaving 14 bases not matched to a gene. Looked up from germline, CDR1 is SGHAT and CDR2 is FQNNGV. This CDR3 comprises 16 residues. The CDR3 sequence: CASSSRGDRWGVPLHF. Here the CDR3 DNA reads TGTGCCAGCAGCTCCCGCGGGGACAGGTGGGGTGTACCCCTCCACTTT.